These 13 T cell receptor beta chains share one sample of origin, sequenced in a study of response to subunit inactivated influenza vaccine. TCRdb re-derived calls from the RT-PCR reads in MiXCR, one entry per CDR3 protein. The sample consists of about 620,000 distinct CDR3 sequences, about 11% of them appearing once. The sample also formed part of further work on T cells expressing NK-cell markers. That report notes: 5'RACE template switching with UMIs generated TCR beta cDNA.

The sequencing here drew on PBMCs from blood, taken on the day of vaccination. These receptors were collected from a man in his fifties or sixties who received an inactivated influenza vaccine.

This clonotype has just a few counts. V gene TRBV3-1 combines with J gene TRBJ2-1; 7 positions match TRBD1. The CDR3 has 16 amino acids. Germline V gene sequence: CDR1 LGHDT, CDR2 YNNKEL (reference sequence). V trimming: 0 bases; J trimming: 8 bases; junction bases outside the gene matches: 10. The CDR3 here is CASSQDWKGAADEQFF. The DNA of the CDR3 is TGTGCCAGCAGCCAAGATTGGAAGGGGGCGGCCGATGAGCAGTTCTTC.

This clonotype came up a few times. The J gene is TRBJ2-2, the V gene TRBV7-6, with 13 bases aligning to TRBD2. CDR1 and CDR2 from the germline V gene are SGHVS and FNYEAQ. CDR3 length equals 18 residues. V was clipped by 4 bases and J by 2 bases; unmatched bases: 7. CDR3 nucleotide sequence: TGTGCCAGCAGCTCCTTCGGACTAGCGGGGGCCAACACCGGGGAGCTGTTTTTT. It codes for CASSSFGLAGANTGELFF.

The chain has TRBV5-1 and TRBJ2-5; TRBD1 aligns across 8 bases. Germline V lookup: CDR1 SGHRS, CDR2 YFSETQ. After removal of 0 bases from V and 4 bases from J, the junction contained 8 bases not matched to a gene. The CDR3 sequence is 16 residues long. Here the CDR3 reads CASSLGGRGLAETQYF. DNA for the CDR3: TGCGCCAGCAGCTTGGGAGGCAGGGGGCTGGCAGAGACCCAGTACTTC.

V and J are TRBV5-1 and TRBJ2-5; no clear D gene. Trimming cost V 4 bases and J 4 bases, with 14 bases left between them. The germline V gene encodes CDR1 SGHRS and CDR2 YFSETQ. CDR3 length equals 14 residues. CDR3 nucleotide sequence: TGCGCCAGCAGCCTGAGCTTGCCGGGAGAGACCCAGTACTTC. Translated: CASSLSLPGETQYF. The variable domain in full, completed from reference TRBV5-1 and TRBJ2-5, reads KAGVTQTPRYLIKTRGQQVTLSCSPISGHRSVSWYQQTPGQGLQFLFEYFSETQRNKGNFPGRFSGRQFSNSRSEMNVSTLELGDSALYLCASSLSLPGETQYFGPGTRLLVL.

This clonotype has just a few counts. The chain uses TRBV6-1 and TRBJ2-1, with D possibly TRBD2 on 5 matching bases. Trimming stripped 6 bases from V and 8 bases from J, with 17 bases between. This CDR3 contains 14 residues. Looked up from germline, CDR1 is MNHNS and CDR2 is SASEGT. The CDR3 DNA follows: TGTGCCAGCAGCAAGCGGACTGCCGGCGATGAGCAGTTCTTC. As protein: CASSKRTAGDEQFF.

This clonotype turned up a few times. CDR3 in amino acids: CSAFPPSGGQYF. CDR3 DNA: TGCAGTGCTTTCCCCCCCTCCGGAGGGCAGTACTTC. V usage is TRBV20-1 and J usage is TRBJ2-7; weak D call: TRBD2 (5 bases). Deletions cut 5 bases from V and 9 bases from J, with 17 bases between. CDR3 size: 12 residues. Per germline, CDR1 DFQATT and CDR2 SNEGSKA (reference sequence).

The chain couples TRBV3-1 to TRBJ2-7; no clear D gene. V was shortened by 2 bases and J by 6 bases, with 11 bases between the two germline ends. The CDR3 totals 13 residues. Germline V gives CDR1 LGHDT, CDR2 YNNKEL (reference sequence). The CDR3: CASSQRLGREQYF. CDR3 in DNA: TGTGCCAGCAGCCAAAGGCTCGGGCGCGAGCAGTACTTC.

CDR3 in amino acids: CASRSSRGADTQYF. CDR3 DNA: TGTGCCAGCAGATCGAGCAGAGGCGCAGATACGCAGTATTTT. The chain joins TRBV12-3 or TRBV12-4 to TRBJ2-3; D ambiguous. This CDR3 has 14 residues. V gave up 6 bases and J gave up 4 bases, with 14 bases separating them.

This chain joins TRBV5-1 and TRBJ2-7, with D hard to call. There are 13 residues in the CDR3. Germline values: CDR1 SGHRS, CDR2 YFSETQ. Trimming cost V 2 bases and J 4 bases, with 10 bases left between them. The CDR3 region is CASSFSALYEQYF. CDR3 nucleotide sequence: TGCGCCAGCAGCTTTTCGGCCCTTTACGAGCAGTACTTC.

This clonotype occurred many times. The CDR3 coding sequence is TGTGCCACCAGCAGAGGCCTCCACACAGATACGCAGTATTTT. Its protein is CATSRGLHTDTQYF. The chain joins TRBV15 to TRBJ2-3, with D unclear. The CDR3 is 14 residues long. The V gene's germline CDR1 is LNHNV and CDR2 YYDKDF (reference sequence). V was shortened by 1 base and J by 2 bases, with 7 bases between the two germline ends. The entire variable domain, with the rest obtained from reference TRBV15 and TRBJ2-3, is as follows: DAMVIQNPRYQVTQFGKPVTLSCSQTLNHNVMYWYQQKSSQAPKLLFHYYDKDFNNEADTPDNFQSRRPNTSFCFLDIRSPGLGDTAMYLCATSRGLHTDTQYFGPGTRLTVL.

Ten or more counts support this clonotype. The CDR3, as DNA: TGTGCCAGCAGCTTTGCGACAGGGGGCTACAATGAGCAGTTCTTC. This translates into CASSFATGGYNEQFF. The rearrangement links TRBV7-2 to TRBJ2-1; 9 positions match TRBD1. The CDR3 is 15 residues long. The V and J ends lost 3 bases and 3 bases, in that order; junction bases with no gene match: 3. Germline CDR1 and CDR2: SGHTA and FQGNSA.

The sample holds a few counts of this clonotype. The chain combines TRBV7-8 with TRBJ2-1; TRBD1 aligns across 9 bases. Germline lookup yields CDR1 SGHVS and CDR2 FQNEAQ. V dropped 4 bases and J dropped 6; count of bases not matched to a gene: 10. This CDR3 is built from 16 residues. In DNA form, the CDR3 reads TGTGCCAGCAGCTACCGGGACAGGGCTACCTTCAATGAGCAGTTCTTC. Encoded protein: CASSYRDRATFNEQFF. The full variable domain, rest sourced from reference TRBV7-8 and TRBJ2-1, is GAGVSQSPRYKVAKRGQDVALRCDPISGHVSLFWYQQALGQGPEFLTYFQNEAQLDKSGLPSDRFFAERPEGSVSTLKIQRTQQEDSAVYLCASSYRDRATFNEQFFGPGTRLTVL.

V is TRBV5-1 and J is TRBJ2-5, with 14 bases lining up with TRBD2. Looked up from germline, CDR1 is SGHRS and CDR2 is YFSETQ. The CDR3 totals 18 residues. J gave up 5 bases and V 0 bases, and 9 bases lay outside the gene matches. The CDR3 DNA follows: TGCGCCAGCAGCTTGGAACCTCCGGGACTAGCGGGAGTGGAGACCCAGTACTTC. Translating it yields CASSLEPPGLAGVETQYF.